A single sample gave rise to the 32 T cell receptor beta chains below, sequenced in a study of cytomegalovirus exposure and HLA in healthy donors. Primers included in the PCR were 60 Vbeta and 13 Jbeta primers. Measured with immunoSEQ multiplex PCR; TCRdb has only the in-frame clones, and not every one. The sample lists some 180,000 clones, over 80% occurring once. Specimen: PBMCs. The receptors were sampled from a girl aged 5-17 years in good health and CMV-seropositive.

The chain is built from TRBV6-1 and TRBJ2-7, with 7 nucleotides matching TRBD1. There are 14 residues in the CDR3. The V gene's germline CDR1 is MNHNS and CDR2 SASEGT. Trimming removed 6 bases from V and 6 bases from J; junction bases left unmatched: 11. DNA for the CDR3: TGTGCCAGCAGCCCCTCCCCCTCAGGGGGCGAGCAGTACTTC. Its translation: CASSPSPSGGEQYF.

The chain joins TRBV7-6 to TRBJ2-5, with D uncertain. The CDR3 covers 16 residues. Per germline, CDR1 SGHVS and CDR2 FNYEAQ. The germline V and J ends were trimmed by 6 bases and 5 bases, with 22 bases remaining between them. CDR3 in DNA: TGTGCCAGCAGAGCCTTCCCCCGGTCTTTAGTGGAGACCCAGTACTTC. It codes for CASRAFPRSLVETQYF.

This chain uses TRBV29-1 with TRBJ1-4; D possibly corresponds to TRBD1 (6 bases). CDR1 SQVTM and CDR2 ANQGSEA come from the germline V gene. The CDR3 loop spans 12 amino acids. V lost 5 bases, J lost 10 bases, and 14 bases lay in between. This chain's CDR3 is CSVPSRGGKLFF. As DNA, the CDR3 is TGCAGCGTTCCCAGCAGGGGCGGAAAACTGTTTTTT. Filled out from reference TRBV29-1 and TRBJ1-4, the complete variable domain reads SAVISQKPSRDICQRGTSLTIQCQVDSQVTMMFWYRQQPGQSLTLIATANQGSEATYESGFVIDKFPISRPNLTFSTLTVSNMSPEDSSIYLCSVPSRGGKLFFGSGTQLSVL.

The chain recombines TRBV30 with TRBJ2-1; 10 bases line up with TRBD2. The length of the CDR3 is 14 residues. CDR1 is GTSNPN, CDR2 SVGIG, per germline (reference sequence). The J segment lost 0 bases and the V segment lost 6 bases, leaving 2 bases of the junction unmatched. DNA of the CDR3: TGTGCCTGTGGACTAGCGGACTCCTACAATGAGCAGTTCTTC. As protein: CACGLADSYNEQFF. Filled out from reference TRBV30 and TRBJ2-1, the complete variable domain reads SQTIHQWPATLVQPVGSPLSLECTVEGTSNPNLYWYRQAAGRGLQLLFYSVGIGQISSEVPQNLSASRPQDRQFILSSKKLLLSDSGFYLCACGLADSYNEQFFGPGTRLTVL.

This chain links TRBV25-1 with TRBJ2-5; TRBD2 agrees at 8 bases. The CDR3 loop spans 15 amino acids. V lost 2 bases, J lost 1 base, and 3 bases stayed unmatched. Looked up from germline, CDR1 is MGHDK and CDR2 is SYGVNS. CDR3 coding DNA: TGTGCCAGCAGTGAACGGGGGGGACCCCAAGAGACCCAGTACTTC. Translation gives CASSERGGPQETQYF.

CDR3 in DNA: TGTGCCAGCAGCTTAGACTCGGGGGTCCGCAATGAGCAGTTCTTC. As protein: CASSLDSGVRNEQFF. The chain combines TRBV7-3 with TRBJ2-1; D possibly corresponds to TRBD2 (6 bases). CDR1 is SGHTA and CDR2 is FQGTGA in the germline V gene. Trimming cost V 2 bases and J 6 bases, with 14 bases left between them. The CDR3 covers 15 residues. The full variable domain, its missing parts supplied by reference TRBV7-3 and TRBJ2-1, is GAGVSQTPSNKVTEKGKYVELRCDPISGHTALYWYRQSLGQGPEFLIYFQGTGAADDSGLPNDRFFAVRPEGSVSTLKIQRTERGDSAVYLCASSLDSGVRNEQFFGPGTRLTVL.

The rearrangement uses TRBV7-8 and TRBJ2-2, with 8 bases identical to TRBD2. V gave up 5 bases and J gave up 4 bases; unmatched junction bases: 9. The CDR3 is 16 residues long. Per the germline V gene, CDR1 is SGHVS and CDR2 is FQNEAQ. In DNA, the CDR3 is TGTGCCAGCAGCGCACACCCCGGACTAGCCACCGGGGAGCTGTTTTTT. Translation gives CASSAHPGLATGELFF.

V gene TRBV7-8 combines with J gene TRBJ1-2; 10 bases align to TRBD1. This CDR3 is built from 13 residues. Germline CDR1 and CDR2: SGHVS and FQNEAQ. J was trimmed by 7 bases and V by 5 bases; bases with no gene match: 4. CDR3 bases: TGTGCCAGCAGCGCTAGGACAGGGGGTGGCTACACCTTC. This sequence encodes CASSARTGGGYTF.

The chain is built from TRBV12-5 and TRBJ1-4; 12 bases map to TRBD1. The germline V gene has CDR1 LGHNT and CDR2 FRNRAP. The CDR3 spans 21 residues. V was pared by 6 bases and J by 0 bases, with 17 bases of the junction left unmatched. CDR3 bases: TGTGCTAGTGGAAGGGGACAGGGGGCGCAGCCTGAGCCCCCAACTAATGAAAAACTGTTTTTT. Its protein product is CASGRGQGAQPEPPTNEKLFF.

This chain links TRBV6-5 with TRBJ2-7; unclear D gene. The germline gives CDR1 MNHEY, CDR2 SVGAGI. Trimming cost V 6 bases and J 3 bases, with 15 bases left between them. The CDR3 totals 14 residues. CDR3 sequence: CASSRTVSSYEQYF. The CDR3 nucleotides are TGTGCCAGCAGCCGAACGGTCTCTAGCTACGAGCAGTACTTC.

The chain recombines TRBV19 with TRBJ1-1; D is undetermined. Trimming left V 2 bases short and J 0 bases short, with 16 bases between. CDR1 and CDR2 (germline): LNHDA, SQIVND (reference sequence). The CDR3 is 17 amino acids. The CDR3 region is CASSIPQRGRMNTEAFF. The CDR3 nucleotides are TGTGCCAGTAGTATACCTCAGCGGGGTAGGATGAACACTGAAGCTTTCTTT.

The gene calls are TRBV27 and TRBJ2-7; 7 bases fit TRBD2. Germline CDR1 is MNHEY and CDR2 is SMNVEV (reference sequence). J was trimmed by 2 bases and V by 5 bases; bases with no gene match: 9. The CDR3 is made up of 15 amino acids. The CDR3 DNA sequence: TGTGCCAGCAGTGCGGCAACGGGGGGACCCTACGAGCAGTACTTC. This translates into CASSAATGGPYEQYF.

This clone was picked up a small number of times. This chain links TRBV6-5 with TRBJ1-2, with unresolved D. CDR3 length equals 14 residues. Looked up from germline, CDR1 is MNHEY and CDR2 is SVGAGI. The V and J ends lost 0 bases and 4 bases respectively, with 9 bases between them. The CDR3 is CASSYSGQSYGYTF. CDR3 nucleotides: TGTGCCAGCAGTTACTCGGGCCAGAGCTATGGCTACACCTTC.

V is TRBV5-1 and J is TRBJ2-1, with 11 bases matching TRBD2. The CDR3 totals 19 residues. Trimming took 2 bases from V and 0 from J; bases not matched to a gene: 10. CDR1 and CDR2 from the germline V gene are SGHRS and YFSETQ. CDR3: CASSLPFGTSGSSYNEQFF. The CDR3, as DNA: TGCGCCAGCAGCTTACCCTTCGGGACTAGCGGAAGCTCCTACAATGAGCAGTTCTTC.

The V call is TRBV29-1, the J call TRBJ2-7; tentative D call: TRBD2 (5 bases). CDR1 is SQVTM and CDR2 is ANQGSEA in the germline V gene. Between the trimmed V and J ends, which lost 1 base and 4 bases, there was a span of 11 bases. The CDR3 sequence is 13 residues long. CDR3: CSVEVGRRYEQYF. The CDR3, as DNA: TGCAGCGTTGAAGTAGGCAGGAGGTACGAGCAGTACTTC.

The V gene is TRBV28, the J gene TRBJ2-3; 10 bases map to TRBD1. The V and J ends lost 7 bases and 4 bases, in that order; junction bases with no gene match: 11. Germline V gene lookup returns CDR1 MDHEN and CDR2 SYDVKM. The CDR3 is made up of 16 amino acids. CDR3 coding DNA: TGTGCCAGCACCTTAAGGGACAGGGGTTTTGCAGATACGCAGTATTTT. It specifies CASTLRDRGFADTQYF.

The CDR3 coding sequence is TGTGCCAGCGAGGACACAAACTCCTACGAGCAGTACTTC. Protein sequence: CASEDTNSYEQYF. The chain carries TRBV5-6 and TRBJ2-7, with D tentatively TRBD1 (5 bases). Germline-derived CDR1 and CDR2 are SGHDT and YYEEEE. Trimming cost V 7 bases and J 0 bases, with 11 bases left between them. CDR3 length: 13 amino acids.

The chain is built from TRBV7-2 and TRBJ2-1, with a tentative D call TRBD2 (6 bases). The CDR3 sequence is 15 residues long. Trimming cost V 2 bases and J 4 bases, with 12 bases left between them. CDR1 and CDR2 from the germline V gene are SGHTA and FQGNSA. The CDR3 reads CASSLQSGSYNEQFF. DNA for the CDR3: TGTGCCAGCAGCTTACAGAGCGGGTCTTACAATGAGCAGTTCTTC.

The chain is built from TRBV10-1 and TRBJ2-3; tentatively, D is TRBD1 (6 bases). V was pared by 6 bases and J by 4 bases, with 11 bases between. The V gene's germline CDR1 is WNHNN and CDR2 SYGVQD (reference sequence). This CDR3 spans 13 amino acids. In DNA form, the CDR3 reads TGCGCCAGCAGCCGGGACACCGCAGATACGCAGTATTTT. Translated: CASSRDTADTQYF.

The chain employs TRBV11-3 and TRBJ2-4; the D gene is possibly TRBD2 (7 bases). The CDR3 sequence is 12 residues long. V lost 5 bases and J 8 bases, leaving 10 bases between the germline ends. Germline V gene sequence: CDR1 SGHNT, CDR2 YENEEA. This CDR3 is CASSQGGDIQYF. The CDR3 DNA reads as TGTGCCAGCAGCCAAGGGGGGGACATTCAGTACTTC.

V usage is TRBV7-9 and J usage is TRBJ2-2, with TRBD1 matching over 12 bases. This CDR3 comprises 16 residues. The V segment lost 0 bases and the J segment 6 bases; nucleotides outside the gene matches: 2. Germline V CDR1 and CDR2: SEHNR, FQNEAQ (reference sequence). DNA of the CDR3: TGTGCCAGCAGCTTAGCCGGGACAGGGGGCTCCGGGGAGCTGTTTTTT. It translates to CASSLAGTGGSGELFF.

This sequence joins TRBV7-2 and TRBJ2-5; the match to TRBD2 covers 8 bases. CDR3 length: 17 residues. Germline V lookup: CDR1 SGHTA, CDR2 FQGNSA. With V trimmed by 5 bases and J by 4 bases, 15 bases remained unmatched. The CDR3 spells CASSPRPRSGSGETQYF. The CDR3 DNA follows: TGTGCCAGCAGCCCCCGACCGAGGAGCGGGAGCGGAGAGACCCAGTACTTC.

The rearrangement joins TRBV27 to TRBJ1-2; D not resolved. The germline V gene encodes CDR1 MNHEY and CDR2 SMNVEV (reference sequence). This CDR3 contains 13 residues. V dropped 6 bases and J dropped 1 base, with 9 bases sitting between them. The CDR3 reads CASSPVRNYGYTF. The CDR3 DNA reads as TGTGCCAGCAGCCCCGTCCGTAACTATGGCTACACCTTC.

The CDR3 bases are TGTGCCAGCAGTTACTCAGGGGTGGGCTATGGCTACACCTTC. Its translation is CASSYSGVGYGYTF. The rearrangement links TRBV6-5 to TRBJ1-2, with a tentative D call TRBD1 (5 bases). This CDR3 comprises 14 residues. Germline lookup yields CDR1 MNHEY and CDR2 SVGAGI. The V end was cut by 0 bases, the J end by 4 bases, with 9 bases between.

This rearrangement joins TRBV25-1 to TRBJ1-2; D is unclear. Germline V CDR1 and CDR2: MGHDK, SYGVNS. The CDR3 is 13 residues long. V was pared by 8 bases and J by 5 bases, with 15 bases between. CDR3 coding DNA: TGTGCCAGCTCAGAACGGAGGGAATATGGCTACACCTTC. This encodes CASSERREYGYTF.

The genes are TRBV6-5 and TRBJ2-1; 15 nucleotides line up with TRBD2. After removal of 6 bases from V and 4 bases from J, the junction contained 1 base not matched to a gene. CDR1 is MNHEY and CDR2 is SVGAGI in the germline V gene. The CDR3 length is 15 residues. The DNA of the CDR3 is TGTGCCAGCAGGGGACTAGCGGGAGGTTACAATGAGCAGTTCTTC. Its protein product is CASRGLAGGYNEQFF.

The V and J genes are TRBV5-6 and TRBJ2-4, with 10 positions matching TRBD1. From germline, CDR1 is SGHDT and CDR2 YYEEEE. The CDR3 runs 15 residues. V was pared by 3 bases and J by 8 bases, with 8 bases of the junction left unmatched. The chain's CDR3 is CASSYKTGGADIQYF. DNA of the CDR3: TGTGCCAGCAGCTATAAGACAGGGGGCGCCGACATTCAGTACTTC.

J is TRBJ1-5 and V is TRBV7-9; no reliable D call. CDR1 is SEHNR, CDR2 FQNEAQ, per germline (reference sequence). V was pared by 2 bases and J by 3 bases, with 5 bases between. The CDR3 has 13 amino acids. The CDR3 loop is CASSLSYNQPQHF. CDR3 bases: TGTGCCAGCAGCTTATCGTACAATCAGCCCCAGCATTTT.

This clone came up a few times. The V call is TRBV5-4, the J call TRBJ2-7, with D possibly matching TRBD2 (5 bases). Trimming took 4 bases from V and 1 from J, leaving 18 bases between them. This CDR3 has 16 amino acids. Per germline, CDR1 SGHNT and CDR2 YYREEE (reference sequence). The CDR3 loop reads CASSRPTLSGSYEQYF. The CDR3 DNA follows: TGTGCCAGCAGCCGACCGACTCTAAGCGGTTCCTACGAGCAGTACTTC.

V is TRBV7-6 and J is TRBJ2-5; 9 bases fit TRBD1. Germline V gene sequence: CDR1 SGHVS, CDR2 FNYEAQ. V trimming: 5 bases; J trimming: 2 bases; junction bases outside the gene matches: 9. The CDR3 runs 16 residues. This chain's CDR3 is CASSTGTGFGQETQYF. The CDR3 nucleotides read TGTGCCAGCAGCACGGGGACAGGGTTCGGTCAAGAGACCCAGTACTTC. Supplemented by reference TRBV7-6 and TRBJ2-5, the full variable domain reads GAGVSQSPRYKVTKRGQDVALRCDPISGHVSLYWYRQALGQGPEFLTYFNYEAQQDKSGLPNDRFSAERPEGSISTLTIQRTEQRDSAMYRCASSTGTGFGQETQYFGPGTRLLVL.

The chain joins TRBV19 to TRBJ1-5, with unresolved D. The length of the CDR3 is 14 residues. Trimming shortened V by 7 bases and J by 0 bases, and 10 bases separated the two germline ends. Germline V gives CDR1 LNHDA, CDR2 SQIVND (reference sequence). This CDR3 reads CASIEATSNQPQHF. The CDR3 nucleotides read TGTGCCAGTATCGAAGCCACTAGCAATCAGCCCCAGCATTTT. Complete variable domain (other parts from reference TRBV19 and TRBJ1-5): DGGITQSPKYLFRKEGQNVTLSCEQNLNHDAMYWYRQDPGQGLRLIYYSQIVNDFQKGDIAEGYSVSREKKESFPLTVTSAQKNPTAFYLCASIEATSNQPQHFGDGTRLSIL.

This sequence joins TRBV27 and TRBJ1-2; 9 positions agree with TRBD1. The CDR3 runs to 15 residues. Germline CDR1 is MNHEY and CDR2 is SMNVEV (reference sequence). The V gene end was trimmed by 6 bases and the J gene end by 4 bases; junction bases not matched to a gene: 9. DNA of the CDR3: TGTGCCAGCAGACCCTTTACAGGGGGCCCCTATGGCTACACCTTC. Protein product: CASRPFTGGPYGYTF.